This T cell receptor (beta chain) was sequenced for a study of T cell responses to AZD1222 COVID-19 vaccine. Findings and caveats of the study: Repertoires were sampled only after the peak T cell response. Nearly half of the spike-specific TCRs reportedly recognize variant regions that carry no mutations. Across the whole spike, CD4 TCRs peaked at regions 160-218 and 743-854. Increased Spike-specific TCR breadth and depth were observed after two AZD1222 doses.

Concerning this clone itself: Its antigen remains unknown.

Trimming shortened V by 3 bases and J by 2 bases, and 11 bases separated the two germline ends. The CDR3 length is 14 residues. Looked up from germline, CDR1 is LGHNA and CDR2 is YSLEER. Sequencing used immunoSEQ multiplex PCR; TCRdb keeps in-frame clones, though not all of them. The sample records tens of thousands of clones, about 86% being singletons. The chain recombines TRBV4-3 with TRBJ2-7, with D maybe TRBD1 (5 bases). This TCR derives from an adult in good health. The specimen was peripheral blood, collected on day 0 of AZD1222 vaccination. This CDR3 reads CASSHTTGTYEQYF. DNA of the CDR3: TGCGCCAGCAGCCATACCACAGGAACCTACGAGCAGTACTTC.